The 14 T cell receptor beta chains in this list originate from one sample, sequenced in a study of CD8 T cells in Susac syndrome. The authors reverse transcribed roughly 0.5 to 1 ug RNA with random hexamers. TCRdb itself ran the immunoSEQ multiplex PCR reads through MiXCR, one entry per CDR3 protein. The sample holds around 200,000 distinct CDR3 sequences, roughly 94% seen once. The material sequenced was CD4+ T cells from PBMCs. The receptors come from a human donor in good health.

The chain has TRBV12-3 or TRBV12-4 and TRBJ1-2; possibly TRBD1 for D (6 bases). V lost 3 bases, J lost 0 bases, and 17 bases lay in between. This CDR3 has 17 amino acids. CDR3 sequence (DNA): TGTGCCAGCAGTTTTTACGGACAGCCAAACTCTAACTATGGCTACACCTTC. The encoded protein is CASSFYGQPNSNYGYTF.

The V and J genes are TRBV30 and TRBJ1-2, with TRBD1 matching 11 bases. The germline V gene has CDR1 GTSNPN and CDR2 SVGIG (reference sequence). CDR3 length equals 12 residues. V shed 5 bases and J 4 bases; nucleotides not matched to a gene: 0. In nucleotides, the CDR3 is TGTGCCTGGGGGACAGGGGGCTATGGCTACACCTTC. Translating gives CAWGTGGYGYTF.

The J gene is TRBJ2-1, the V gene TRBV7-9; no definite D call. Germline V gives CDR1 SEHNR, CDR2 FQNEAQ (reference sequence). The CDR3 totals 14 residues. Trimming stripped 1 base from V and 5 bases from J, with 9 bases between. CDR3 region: CASSLGEEHNEQFF. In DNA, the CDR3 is TGTGCCAGCAGCTTAGGTGAGGAGCACAATGAGCAGTTCTTC.

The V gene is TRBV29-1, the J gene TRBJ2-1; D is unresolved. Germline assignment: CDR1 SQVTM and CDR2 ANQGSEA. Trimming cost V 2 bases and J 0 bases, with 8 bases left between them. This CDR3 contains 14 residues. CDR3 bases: TGCAGCGTTGAACATGCAGACTCCTACAATGAGCAGTTCTTC. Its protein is CSVEHADSYNEQFF.

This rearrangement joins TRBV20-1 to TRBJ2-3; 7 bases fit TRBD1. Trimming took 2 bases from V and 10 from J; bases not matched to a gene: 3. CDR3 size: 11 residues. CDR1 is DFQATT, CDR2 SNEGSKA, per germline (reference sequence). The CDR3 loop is CSARRDSSQYF. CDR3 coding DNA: TGCAGTGCTAGAAGGGACAGTTCGCAGTATTTT.

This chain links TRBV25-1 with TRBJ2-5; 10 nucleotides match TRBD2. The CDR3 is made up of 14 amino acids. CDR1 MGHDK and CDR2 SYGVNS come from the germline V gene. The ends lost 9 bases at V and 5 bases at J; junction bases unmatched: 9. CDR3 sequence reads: CASTLAGALETQYF. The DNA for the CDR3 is TGTGCCAGTACCCTAGCGGGAGCTCTTGAGACCCAGTACTTC.

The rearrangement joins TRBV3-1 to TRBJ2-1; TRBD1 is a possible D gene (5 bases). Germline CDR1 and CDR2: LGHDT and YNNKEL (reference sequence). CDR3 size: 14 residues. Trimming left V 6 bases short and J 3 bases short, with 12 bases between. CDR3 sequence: CASRETARYNEQFF. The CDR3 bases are TGTGCCAGCAGGGAGACAGCTCGCTACAATGAGCAGTTCTTC.

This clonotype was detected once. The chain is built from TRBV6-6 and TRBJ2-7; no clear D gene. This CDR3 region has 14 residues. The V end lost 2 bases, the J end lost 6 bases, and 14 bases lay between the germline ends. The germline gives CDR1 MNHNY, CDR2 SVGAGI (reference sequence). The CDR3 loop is CASSYDPAAAEQYV. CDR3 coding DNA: TGTGCCAGCAGTTACGACCCAGCCGCCGCCGAGCAGTACGTC.

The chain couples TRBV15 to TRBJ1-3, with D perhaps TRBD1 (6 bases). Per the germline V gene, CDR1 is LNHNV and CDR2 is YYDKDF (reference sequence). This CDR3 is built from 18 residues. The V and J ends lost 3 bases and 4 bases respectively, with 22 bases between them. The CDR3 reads CATSRRLGLQGQGNTIYF. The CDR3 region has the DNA TGTGCCACCAGCAGGAGGTTGGGGTTACAGGGACAAGGAAACACCATATATTTT.

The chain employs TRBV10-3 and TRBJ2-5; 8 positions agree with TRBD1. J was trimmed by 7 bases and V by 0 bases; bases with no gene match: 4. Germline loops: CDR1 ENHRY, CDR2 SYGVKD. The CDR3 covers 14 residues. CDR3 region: CAISESQGAGTQYF. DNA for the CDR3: TGTGCCATCAGTGAGTCGCAGGGGGCTGGGACCCAGTACTTC.

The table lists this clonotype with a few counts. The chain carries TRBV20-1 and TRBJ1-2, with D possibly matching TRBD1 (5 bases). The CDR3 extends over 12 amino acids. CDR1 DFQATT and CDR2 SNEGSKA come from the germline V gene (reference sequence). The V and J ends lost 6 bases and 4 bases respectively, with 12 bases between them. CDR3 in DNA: TGCAGTGCGGGCCAGGGACCCTATGGCTACACCTTC. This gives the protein CSAGQGPYGYTF.

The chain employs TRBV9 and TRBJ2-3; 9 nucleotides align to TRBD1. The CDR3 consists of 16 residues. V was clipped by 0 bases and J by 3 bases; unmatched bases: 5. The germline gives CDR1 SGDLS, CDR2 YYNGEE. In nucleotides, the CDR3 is TGTGCCAGCAGCGTAGCGCCACAGGGGGCTACAGATACGCAGTATTTT. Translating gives CASSVAPQGATDTQYF.

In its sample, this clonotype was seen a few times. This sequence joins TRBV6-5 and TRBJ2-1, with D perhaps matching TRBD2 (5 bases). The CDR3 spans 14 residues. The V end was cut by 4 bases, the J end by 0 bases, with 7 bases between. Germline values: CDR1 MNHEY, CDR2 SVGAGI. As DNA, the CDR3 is TGTGCCAGCAGTTTTCGGGGCTCCTACAATGAGCAGTTCTTC. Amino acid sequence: CASSFRGSYNEQFF.

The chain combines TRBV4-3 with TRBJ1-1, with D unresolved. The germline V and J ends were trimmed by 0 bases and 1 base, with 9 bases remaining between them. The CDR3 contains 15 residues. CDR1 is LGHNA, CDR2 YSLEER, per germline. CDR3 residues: CASSQETLGNTEAFF. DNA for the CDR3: TGCGCCAGCAGCCAAGAGACCTTAGGGAACACTGAAGCTTTCTTT.